A single sample is the source of the 20 T cell receptor beta chains below, sequenced in a study of Ad26.COV2.S vaccination and SARS-CoV-2 variants. The treatment was: roughly 19 received Ad26.COV2.S at low or high dose, single or two shots; five or six received placebo; per-sample allocation not given. Each sample was drawn 63 days after the first injection (of vaccine or placebo). This table comes from immunoSEQ multiplex PCR, and its TCRdb copy is limited to in-frame clones, with some not included. The sample has about half a million clones, 80% to 90% seen once. The source material was peripheral blood, sampled in a trial of Ad26.COV2.S vaccine versus placebo. These receptors were collected from a person between 18 and 65 years old who received the Ad26.COV2.S COVID-19 vaccine or a placebo.

The gene calls are TRBV30 and TRBJ2-7; D tentatively reads TRBD1 or TRBD2 (6 bases each). The CDR3 totals 15 residues. Germline CDR1 and CDR2: GTSNPN and SVGIG (reference sequence). With 3 bases removed from V and 1 base from J, the gap between germline ends came to 16 bases. CDR3 bases: TGTGCCTGGAGGGCACAGGGAGGTTTATCCTACGAGCAGTACTTC. Its protein is CAWRAQGGLSYEQYF. The whole variable domain, filled in from reference TRBV30 and TRBJ2-7, reads SQTIHQWPATLVQPVGSPLSLECTVEGTSNPNLYWYRQAAGRGLQLLFYSVGIGQISSEVPQNLSASRPQDRQFILSSKKLLLSDSGFYLCAWRAQGGLSYEQYFGPGTRLTVT.

V usage is TRBV5-1 and J usage is TRBJ2-2; D is perhaps TRBD2 (5 bases). Trimming took 1 base from V and 7 from J, leaving 8 bases between them. This CDR3 contains 13 residues. CDR1 and CDR2 from the germline V gene are SGHRS and YFSETQ. The DNA of the CDR3 is TGCGCCAGCAGCTTGACGGGAAACGGGGAGCTGTTTTTT. It codes for CASSLTGNGELFF. The whole variable domain, remainder taken from reference TRBV5-1 and TRBJ2-2, is KAGVTQTPRYLIKTRGQQVTLSCSPISGHRSVSWYQQTPGQGLQFLFEYFSETQRNKGNFPGRFSGRQFSNSRSEMNVSTLELGDSALYLCASSLTGNGELFFGEGSRLTVL.

This clone was found a few times. The chain combines TRBV27 with TRBJ2-2; D may be TRBD1 (6 bases). The V gene's germline CDR1 is MNHEY and CDR2 SMNVEV (reference sequence). Trimming left V 0 bases short and J 2 bases short, with 13 bases between. The CDR3 loop spans 17 amino acids. The CDR3 DNA is TGTGCCAGCAGTTTATCACCCGGGACACTCAACACCGGGGAGCTGTTTTTT. Translating gives CASSLSPGTLNTGELFF.

This sequence joins TRBV24-1 and TRBJ2-1; TRBD2 matches at 14 bases. Germline CDR1 and CDR2: KGHDR and SFDVKD. V lost 4 bases, J lost 4 bases, and 8 bases stayed unmatched. This CDR3 has 18 residues. The CDR3 loop reads CATSDPGTSGRRYNEQFF. In nucleotides, the CDR3 is TGTGCCACCAGTGACCCCGGGACTAGCGGGAGACGTTACAATGAGCAGTTCTTC.

This chain connects TRBV4-2 to TRBJ1-6; D may be TRBD1 (6 bases). The CDR3 length is 17 residues. The V end was cut by 0 bases, the J end by 6 bases, with 15 bases between. CDR1 is LGHNA, CDR2 YNFKEQ, per germline. The CDR3 spells CASSQDVWTAANSPLHF. The CDR3 DNA reads TGTGCCAGCAGCCAAGACGTCTGGACAGCAGCTAATTCACCCCTCCACTTT.

This chain joins TRBV4-1 and TRBJ2-5; TRBD2 matches at 8 bases. Per germline, CDR1 MGHRA and CDR2 YSYEKL. This CDR3 spans 15 amino acids. V dropped 1 base and J dropped 2; count of bases not matched to a gene: 3. The CDR3 here is CASSQGVAGQETQYF. The CDR3 DNA sequence: TGCGCCAGCAGCCAAGGGGTAGCGGGGCAAGAGACCCAGTACTTC.

The chain has TRBV15 and TRBJ2-1, with TRBD1 matching over 9 bases. The CDR3 spans 13 residues. In germline, CDR1 is LNHNV, CDR2 YYDKDF (reference sequence). Losses at the gene ends were 5 bases for V and 8 bases for J; bases not matched to a gene: 4. The CDR3 nucleotides read TGTGCCACCAGCCCTCGGGACAGGGATGAGCAGTTCTTC. Translated: CATSPRDRDEQFF. The entire variable domain, with the rest obtained from reference TRBV15 and TRBJ2-1, is as follows: DAMVIQNPRYQVTQFGKPVTLSCSQTLNHNVMYWYQQKSSQAPKLLFHYYDKDFNNEADTPDNFQSRRPNTSFCFLDIRSPGLGDTAMYLCATSPRDRDEQFFGPGTRLTVL.

The V gene is TRBV5-1, the J gene TRBJ1-3, with unresolved D. The CDR3 runs 16 residues. V lost 0 bases and J 0 bases, leaving 10 bases between the germline ends. The V gene's germline CDR1 is SGHRS and CDR2 YFSETQ. CDR3 region: CASSLGVWTSGNTIYF. The CDR3 nucleotides are TGCGCCAGCAGCTTGGGGGTCTGGACCTCTGGAAACACCATATATTTT.

A few counts support this clone. This chain joins TRBV7-9 and TRBJ1-6, with 7 bases aligning to TRBD1. There are 15 residues in the CDR3. Germline V CDR1 and CDR2: SEHNR, FQNEAQ (reference sequence). The V gene end was trimmed by 5 bases and the J gene end by 5 bases; junction bases not matched to a gene: 6. CDR3 DNA: TGTGCCAGCAGCGACTACGGGACAGATAATTCACCCCTCCACTTT. Protein: CASSDYGTDNSPLHF.

This chain links TRBV7-8 with TRBJ1-5; D unresolved. The CDR3 is 14 residues long. Germline V gives CDR1 SGHVS, CDR2 FQNEAQ. Trimming removed 1 base at V and 6 bases at J, with 10 bases between. CDR3 in DNA: TGTGCCAGCAGCTTAGGGGCTGGCGCTCAGCCCCAGCATTTT. Its protein is CASSLGAGAQPQHF.

The chain links TRBV6-2 or TRBV6-3 to TRBJ1-1; 11 nucleotides line up with TRBD1. Unmatched junction bases numbered 6, after V lost 5 bases and J lost 1 base. The germline CDR1 and CDR2 sequences are MNHEY and SVGEGT. The CDR3 has 16 residues. CDR3 loop: CASSQGTGGRNTEAFF. The CDR3 nucleotides read TGTGCCAGCAGTCAAGGGACAGGGGGAAGGAACACTGAAGCTTTCTTT.

The chain carries TRBV21-1 and TRBJ2-2. TRBV21-1 is described as a pseudogene. The length of the CDR3 is 12 residues. The CDR3 reads CAIDLNTGELFF. The CDR3 region has the DNA TGTGCCATCGACCTTAACACCGGGGAGCTGTTTTTT.

This CDR3 reads CASSLLWGNQPQHF. The CDR3 DNA follows: TGTGCCAGCAGCTTGTTGTGGGGAAATCAGCCCCAGCATTTT. The V and J genes are TRBV5-8 and TRBJ1-5; D call uncertain. This CDR3 contains 14 residues. Germline loops: CDR1 SGHTS, CDR2 YDEGEE. The germline V and J ends were trimmed by 1 base and 4 bases, with 9 bases remaining between them.

This clone has more than one count but fewer than ten. V is TRBV6-6 and J is TRBJ1-1, with D possibly TRBD1 on 6 matching bases. CDR1 and CDR2 (germline): MNHNY, SVGAGI (reference sequence). V gave up 7 bases and J gave up 11 bases, with 20 bases separating them. This CDR3 has 13 residues. CDR3 nucleotides: TGTGCCAGCACCCACGCCCAGACAGGACGGGCTTTCTTT. Its protein product is CASTHAQTGRAFF.

J is TRBJ2-3 and V is TRBV12-5; D gene uncertain. Trimming pared 5 bases from V and 6 bases from J, leaving 9 bases between. The CDR3 extends over 12 amino acids. Germline V gene sequence: CDR1 LGHNT, CDR2 FRNRAP. This CDR3 reads CASGPSLDTQYF. For the CDR3, the DNA is TGTGCTAGTGGTCCCAGTTTGGATACGCAGTATTTT.

CDR3 region: CASSFRRSSNEKLFF. CDR3 in DNA: TGTGCCAGCAGTTTTCGCCGCAGTAGTAATGAAAAACTGTTTTTT. This chain connects TRBV27 to TRBJ1-4; no firm D call. The V end was cut by 3 bases, the J end by 4 bases, with 12 bases between. The CDR3 has 15 residues. CDR1 and CDR2 (germline): MNHEY, SMNVEV (reference sequence).

The chain couples TRBV24-1 to TRBJ1-1; 10 nucleotides match TRBD1. The CDR3 contains 14 residues. Per germline, CDR1 KGHDR and CDR2 SFDVKD. Losses at the gene ends were 7 bases for V and 0 bases for J; bases not matched to a gene: 1. CDR3 protein: CATRTGGLNTEAFF. The CDR3 DNA reads TGTGCCACCAGGACAGGGGGCTTGAACACTGAAGCTTTCTTT.

For the CDR3, the DNA is TGTGCCAGCAGTGACGACTCCGAAAATCCCGCAGATACGCAGTATTTT. It is translated as CASSDDSENPADTQYF. The chain employs TRBV25-1 and TRBJ2-3; D is unresolved. Per the germline V gene, CDR1 is MGHDK and CDR2 is SYGVNS. The CDR3 consists of 16 residues. The V end was cut by 3 bases, the J end by 4 bases, with 17 bases between.

This chain joins TRBV7-8 and TRBJ1-1; no definite D call. Trimming took off 6 bases at V and 3 bases at J, with 14 bases between the two ends. CDR1 is SGHVS, CDR2 FQNEAQ, per germline. CDR3 size: 14 residues. CDR3 region: CASRLAGFDTEAFF. The CDR3 region has the DNA TGTGCCAGCAGACTGGCGGGGTTTGACACTGAAGCTTTCTTT.

This rearrangement joins TRBV15 to TRBJ2-5; D could derive from TRBD1 or TRBD2 (5 bases each). The CDR3 covers 16 residues. The germline gives CDR1 LNHNV, CDR2 YYDKDF (reference sequence). Trimming cost V 1 base and J 7 bases, with 19 bases left between them. Here the CDR3 DNA reads TGTGCCACCAGCAGAGGTAGACAAGGGGACCGTCGGACCCAGTACTTC. It translates to CATSRGRQGDRRTQYF.